The present T cell receptor (beta chain) was sequenced within a study of CD8+CD57+ T cells in acquired aplastic anemia. For the study at large: DNA per sorted CD4+ or CD8+ sample ranged about 0.17 to 27.4 ug, averaging roughly 3.2 ug. Study findings and constraints: Patients and controls had in common 25 to 30 CD8+ CDR3 sequences.

This clonotype occurred once. Its antigen is not known. CDR3 and TCR beta VDJ profiling relied on genomic DNA as the template. TCRdb processed the reads anew with MiXCR; each CDR3 protein has one entry. The sample includes fewer than 150,000 distinct CDR3 sequences, 48% of them seen just once. The sequence was obtained from a human donor in good health, serving as a control. The sequenced sample consisted of sorted CD4+, CD8+, or CD8+CD57+ T cells (not recorded which) from PBMCs.

CDR3 in DNA: TGCAGTGCTAGGACAGGGAATTGGGATGGCTACACCTTC. Amino acid sequence: CSARTGNWDGYTF. The rearrangement links TRBV20-1 to TRBJ1-2, with TRBD1 matching 7 bases. The germline CDR1 and CDR2 sequences are DFQATT and SNEGSKA (reference sequence). V was pared by 3 bases and J by 6 bases, with 7 bases of the junction left unmatched. This CDR3 has 13 amino acids.